These 23 T cell receptor beta chains came from one sample sequenced in a study of T cells in Graves' hyperthyroidism and ophthalmopathy (dated by TCRdb to the late 2010s). To prepare the library, multiplex PCR was applied. TCRdb records Illumina HiSeq 2000 as the sequencer. The TCR beta CDR3 regions were amplified from the RNA transcripts. The TCR CDR3 was subjected to a first round of RT-PCR using the HTBI primer set and the Qiagen OneStep RT-PCR kit. Using fastp trimming at Q25 and MiXCR clonotype assembly, TCRdb reanalyzed the public sequencing data and kept in-frame beta chains. Entries that share a CDR3 protein sequence are merged under the most common genes and DNA. The sample includes around 540,000 distinct CDR3 sequences, with 35% to 55% observed a single time. The leading ten clones occupy 8.2% of the sample. The sequencing input was peripheral blood or thyroid tissue (not recorded which). The origin of the receptors is a woman younger than 30 with Graves' hyperthyroidism. Donor details come from another sample of the same person, matched by shared clones.

This clonotype was recorded a few times. CDR3: CAISENGDQPQYF. CDR3 sequence (DNA): TGTGCCATCAGTGAGAACGGGGATCAGCCCCAGTACTTC. This chain connects TRBV10-3 to TRBJ2-5; possible D gene TRBD2, 5 bases. Germline CDR1 reads ENHRY; CDR2 reads SYGVKD. Trimming removed 2 bases from V and 9 bases from J, with 13 bases in between. CDR3 size: 13 residues.

The V and J genes are TRBV2 and TRBJ1-1; no clear D. The V and J ends lost 5 bases and 7 bases respectively, with 14 bases between them. The germline CDR1 and CDR2 sequences are SNHLY and FYNNEI. The CDR3 sequence is 13 residues long. CDR3 sequence: CASSFSSGGEAFF. The DNA of the CDR3 is TGTGCCAGCAGTTTTTCTTCTGGAGGTGAAGCTTTCTTT. The full variable domain, in which reference TRBV2 and TRBJ1-1 provide the parts outside the CDR3, is EPEVTQTPSHQVTQMGQEVILRCVPISNHLYFYWYRQILGQKVEFLVSFYNNEISEKSEIFDDQFSVERPDGSNFTLKIRSTKLEDSAMYFCASSFSSGGEAFFGQGTRLTVV.

The rearrangement joins TRBV18 to TRBJ1-5, with 7 bases matching TRBD1. The CDR3 spans 15 residues. The V gene end was trimmed by 3 bases and the J gene end by 8 bases; junction bases not matched to a gene: 10. Looked up from germline, CDR1 is KGHSH and CDR2 is LQKENI. CDR3 nucleotides: TGTGCCAGCTCACCTAGGGACAGTCAGAAGAAGCCCCAGCATTTT. Translated, it gives CASSPRDSQKKPQHF.

This CDR3 reads CASSSRVRGEKLFF. The CDR3 nucleotides are TGTGCCAGCAGCTCCCGGGTCCGTGGGGAGAAACTGTTTTTT. The rearrangement links TRBV7-8 to TRBJ1-4, with D hard to call. The V gene's germline CDR1 is SGHVS and CDR2 FQNEAQ. The V gene lost 4 bases and the J gene lost 11 bases, with 17 bases spanning the gap. CDR3 length equals 14 residues.

This chain connects TRBV20-1 to TRBJ1-1; D is undetermined. Between the trimmed V and J ends, which lost 0 bases and 4 bases, there was a span of 12 bases. Germline V gene lookup returns CDR1 DFQATT and CDR2 SNEGSKA (reference sequence). The CDR3 length is 14 residues. CDR3 sequence reads: CSARDRVMSTEAFF. CDR3 sequence (DNA): TGCAGTGCTAGAGATCGGGTGATGAGCACTGAAGCTTTCTTT.

This clonotype was picked up a small number of times. The V and J genes are TRBV7-9 and TRBJ2-4, with D possibly TRBD1 on 5 matching bases. Germline lookup yields CDR1 SEHNR and CDR2 FQNEAQ (reference sequence). The germline V and J ends were trimmed by 3 bases and 9 bases, with 12 bases remaining between them. This CDR3 comprises 13 residues. The CDR3 sequence: CASSLDQGAIQYF. Here the CDR3 DNA reads TGTGCCAGCAGCTTGGATCAAGGGGCCATTCAGTACTTC.

The chain combines TRBV25-1 with TRBJ1-1; D call uncertain. The CDR3 sequence is 8 residues long. Germline assignment: CDR1 MGHDK and CDR2 SYGVNS. Here the CDR3 reads CASDEAFF. CDR3 DNA sequence: TGTGCAAGCGATGAAGCTTTCTTT. Based on the CDR3 plus reference TRBV25-1 and TRBJ1-1, the full variable domain is EADIYQTPRYLVIGTGKKITLECSQTMGHDKMYWYQQDPGMELHLIHYSYGVNSTEKGDLSSESTVSRIRTEHFPLTLESARPSHTSQYLCASDEAFFGQGTRLTVV.

The rearrangement uses TRBV9 and TRBJ1-2; D is undetermined. CDR3 length: 14 amino acids. V dropped 4 bases and J dropped 4 bases, with 14 bases sitting between them. CDR1 is SGDLS and CDR2 is YYNGEE in the germline V gene. The CDR3 DNA follows: TGTGCCAGCAGCCAAGCCAGGAGTGGCTATGGCTACACCTTC. Its protein product is CASSQARSGYGYTF.

With regard to this clonotype: One end of the junction varies from germline; a read error may be responsible. The V and J genes are TRBV10-3 and TRBJ1-5; D may be TRBD1 (6 bases). This CDR3 has 15 residues. Germline V gene data show CDR1 as ENHRY and CDR2 as SYGVKD. Here the CDR3 reads CASSGGAIGNQPQHF. The CDR3 region has the DNA TGTGCCAGCAGTGGGGGGGCAATTGGCAATCAGCCCCAGCATTTT.

This clonotype was observed a few times. The chain combines TRBV14 with TRBJ1-2; 8 bases map to TRBD1. The CDR3 is 13 residues long. Germline CDR1 and CDR2: SGHDN and FVKESK. V trimming: 3 bases; J trimming: 8 bases; junction bases outside the gene matches: 5. The DNA for the CDR3 is TGTGCCAGCAGCCAGGCCGGGACAGGCGGCTACACCTTC. Translating gives CASSQAGTGGYTF.

The count of this clonotype is one. The chain uses TRBV29-1 and TRBJ2-5, with TRBD1 identical over 9 bases. V was pared by 3 bases and J by 3 bases, with 5 bases of the junction left unmatched. This CDR3 comprises 14 residues. Germline V lookup: CDR1 SQVTM, CDR2 ANQGSEA. The CDR3 protein is CSVDVQGAEETQYF. The CDR3 DNA is TGCAGCGTTGACGTACAGGGGGCGGAAGAGACCCAGTACTTC.

This clonotype came up many times. V gene TRBV7-8 combines with J gene TRBJ2-7, with D unresolved. Germline V CDR1 and CDR2: SGHVS, FQNEAQ. The CDR3 has 13 amino acids. The germline V and J ends were trimmed by 1 base and 5 bases, with 9 bases remaining between them. CDR3 residues: CASSLVVFHEQYF. In DNA, the CDR3 is TGTGCCAGCAGCTTAGTAGTGTTCCACGAGCAGTACTTC.

As concerns this clonotype: A much larger clone lies a single base off, so this may be a read error. The chain joins TRBV15 to TRBJ1-2, with D tentatively TRBD1 (5 bases). The CDR3 length is 16 residues. Germline V gene lookup returns CDR1 LNHNV and CDR2 YYDKDF (reference sequence). V dropped 0 bases and J dropped 0 bases, with 11 bases sitting between them. The CDR3 DNA is TGTGCCACCAGCAGAGATCGGGCAGGGACTAACTATGGCTACACCTTC. It translates to CATSRDRAGTNYGYTF.

J is TRBJ2-7 and V is TRBV6-5; 8 nucleotides align to TRBD1. V trimming: 6 bases; J trimming: 2 bases; junction bases outside the gene matches: 3. CDR1 is MNHEY and CDR2 is SVGAGI in the germline V gene. The CDR3 has 13 amino acids. CDR3 bases: TGTGCCAGCAGCCACAGGGGGGCCTACGAGCAGTACTTC. This encodes CASSHRGAYEQYF.

Concerning this clonotype: No DNA is shown, since the ends of the CDR3 on it are uncertain; the CDR3 is the one TCRdb lists. The chain has TRBV25-1 and TRBJ1-4; the table calls TRBD1, which could not be checked here. Inclusive of both ends, the CDR3 amounts to 15 amino acids. CDR1 is MGHDK and CDR2 is SYGVNS in the germline V gene. The CDR3 protein is CASSEGQGKAKNCFF.

This clonotype showed up many times. The V call is TRBV2, the J call TRBJ1-1, with a tentative D call TRBD1 (6 bases). Trimming shortened V by 7 bases and J by 5 bases, and 14 bases separated the two germline ends. Germline V lookup: CDR1 SNHLY, CDR2 FYNNEI. This CDR3 spans 13 amino acids. The CDR3 region has the DNA TGTGCCAGCACCCGGGACAAGAGGACTGAAGCTTTCTTT. It translates to CASTRDKRTEAFF.

V and J are TRBV19 and TRBJ1-1, with 11 positions matching TRBD1. With 7 bases clipped from V and 3 bases from J, the junction kept 7 bases outside the gene matches. Germline-derived CDR1 and CDR2 are LNHDA and SQIVND (reference sequence). CDR3 length: 15 residues. CDR3 sequence: CASTLDRGRDTEAFF. CDR3 bases: TGTGCCAGTACTCTGGACAGGGGGCGTGACACTGAAGCTTTCTTT.

The chain uses TRBV7-9 and TRBJ1-6, with 7 bases matching TRBD1. In germline, CDR1 is SEHNR, CDR2 FQNEAQ (reference sequence). V was pared by 6 bases and J by 9 bases, with 11 bases of the junction left unmatched. This CDR3 has 15 amino acids. The CDR3 is CASRVRGQSGSPLHF. The DNA for the CDR3 is TGTGCCAGCAGAGTTCGGGGACAGTCCGGTTCACCCCTCCACTTT.

In its sample, this clonotype was seen once. The chain has TRBV6-5 and TRBJ1-1; D ambiguous. The CDR3 totals 15 residues. Per the germline V gene, CDR1 is MNHEY and CDR2 is SVGAGI. V was pared by 2 bases and J by 10 bases, with 20 bases between. Here the CDR3 reads CASSYLTRTGDGAFF. CDR3 sequence (DNA): TGTGCCAGCAGTTACCTCACCCGGACGGGAGACGGAGCTTTCTTT.

A few counts support this clonotype. This rearrangement joins TRBV2 to TRBJ1-3, with D possibly matching TRBD1 (5 bases). The CDR3 has 15 amino acids. The V end was cut by 4 bases, the J end by 4 bases, with 14 bases between. Germline CDR1 reads SNHLY; CDR2 reads FYNNEI. CDR3 coding DNA: TGTGCCAGCAGTGGGGGCCGTGACGGAGGAAACACCATATATTTT. As protein: CASSGGRDGGNTIYF.

There are a few counts of this clonotype. One junction end does not reproduce the germline sequence, and a read error may be involved. The chain employs TRBV7-3 and TRBJ1-2; D possibly corresponds to TRBD1 (5 bases). CDR3 length equals 15 residues. Germline loops: CDR1 SGHTA, CDR2 FQGTGA. CDR3 sequence reads: CASSHSQTAGYGYTF. The CDR3 DNA reads as TGCGCCAGCAGCCATTCCCAGACAGCAGGGTATGGCTACACCTTC.

Of note for this clonotype: This may be a read error, as it is one base from a much larger clone. Since no conserved phenylalanine or tryptophan closes the CDR3, a read error is the likely cause. The chain couples TRBV7-9 to TRBJ1-1; no reliable D call. CDR1 and CDR2 (germline): SEHNR, FQNEAQ (reference sequence). The ends were cut back, 5 bases at V and 7 bases at J, with 14 bases in the middle. The CDR3 spans 13 residues. Here the CDR3 DNA reads TGTGCCAGCAGCCGTCAACGCTCCGATGAAGCTTTCCTT. This sequence encodes CASSRQRSDEAFL.

The J gene is TRBJ1-1, the V gene TRBV20-1; weak D call: TRBD1 (5 bases). The germline V and J ends were trimmed by 0 bases and 3 bases, with 14 bases remaining between them. Germline V gives CDR1 DFQATT, CDR2 SNEGSKA (reference sequence). This CDR3 spans 15 amino acids. The CDR3 region is CSARDLRGFDTEAFF. CDR3 nucleotides: TGCAGTGCTAGAGATCTAAGGGGCTTCGACACTGAAGCTTTCTTT.